The rows below give T cell receptor beta chains drawn from one sample of a study of human versus mouse CDR3 diversity and MHC coevolution. Generated by immunoSEQ multiplex PCR, the TCRdb table keeps only in-frame clones and is missing some. This sample has 86,000 or so clones, with 85% to 95% found just once. Sequenced sample: naive CD4+ T cells from blood. The receptors originated from a person between 25 and 69 years old in good health. The CDR3 runs from the conserved cysteine through the conserved F or W. A D gene is named only where the DNA matches it firmly. Clone size, where shown, is once, few, many, or a class for clones that have expanded.

clone_size	j_call	v_call	d_call	cdr3_nt	cdr3_aa
-	TRBJ1-4	TRBV5-1	TRBD1	TGCGCCAGCAGCTTTACGGGGACAGCAAGGGAAAAACTGTTTTTT	CASSFTGTAREKLFF
-	TRBJ2-7	TRBV4-3	-	TGCGCCAGCAGCCAAGACTTCGGCGGATCCCCCTACGAGCAGTACTTC	CASSQDFGGSPYEQYF
-	TRBJ2-3	TRBV11-3	-	TGTGCCAGCAGCGCGGGCCACACAGATACGCAGTATTTT	CASSAGHTDTQYF
once	TRBJ2-5	TRBV7-2	-	TGTGCCAGCAGTGGTGGCCTCCAAGAGACCCAGTACTTC	CASSGGLQETQYF
-	TRBJ2-7	TRBV5-6	TRBD1	TGTGCCAGCAGCTCCCTACGGGACAGGGAGTACTTC	CASSSLRDREYF
-	TRBJ1-1	TRBV6-1	-	TGTGCCAGCAGTGACCCATTAACCGGGAACACTGAAGCTTTCTTT	CASSDPLTGNTEAFF
-	TRBJ1-1	TRBV15	-	TGTGCCACCAGCAGGGACACATTGAACACTGAAGCTTTCTTT	CATSRDTLNTEAFF
-	TRBJ1-1	TRBV20-1	-	TGCAGTGCTAAGGGGACTGAAGCTTTCTTT	CSAKGTEAFF
-	TRBJ2-7	TRBV19	TRBD1	TGTGCCTCTCGATTGAGGGGACAGGGGTTGTACGAGCAGTACTTC	CASRLRGQGLYEQYF
-	TRBJ2-7	TRBV18	TRBD1	TGTGCCAGCTCACCCATCTCCGGGACAGGGCCCTACGAGCAGTACTTC	CASSPISGTGPYEQYF
once	TRBJ2-3	TRBV7-2	-	TGTGCCAGCAGCCCGGACTCTCTGGGCACAGATACGCAGTATTTT	CASSPDSLGTDTQYF
-	TRBJ2-1	TRBV5-6	-	TGTGCCAGCAGCTATCTCTCCAGCTCCTACAATGAGCAGTTCTTC	CASSYLSSSYNEQFF
-	TRBJ2-1	TRBV7-2	-	TGTGCCAGCAGCAACCCAGGGAATGGTGAGCAGTTCTTC	CASSNPGNGEQFF
-	TRBJ1-2	TRBV6-1	TRBD1	TGTGCCAGCAGTGTGGGGACAGGGGTGTATGGCTACACCTTC	CASSVGTGVYGYTF
-	TRBJ2-2	TRBV9	-	TGTGCCAGCAGCGTACAGGTGAACACCGGGGAGCTGTTTTTT	CASSVQVNTGELFF
-	TRBJ2-7	TRBV28	TRBD1	TGTGCCAGCAGTCCGGGACAGAACTACGAGCAGTACTTC	CASSPGQNYEQYF
once	TRBJ1-2	TRBV5-5	-	TGTGCCAGCAGCTTGGGATCGGGGGGCTTGTATGGCTACACCTTC	CASSLGSGGLYGYTF
-	TRBJ2-2	TRBV6-1	TRBD2	TGTGCCAGCAGTGAAAACCCCCTAGCGGGGGTGAACACCGGGGAGCTGTTTTTT	CASSENPLAGVNTGELFF
few	TRBJ1-3	TRBV27	-	TGTGCCAGCAGTTCAGGGGCAGGAAACACCATATATTTT	CASSSGAGNTIYF
-	TRBJ2-6	TRBV18	-	TGTGCCAGCTCACTGGCAGGCGCTGGGGCCAACGTCCTGACTTTC	CASSLAGAGANVLTF
-	TRBJ1-2	TRBV7-9	-	TGTGCCAGCAGCTCTCTGGGGCAGGCACGACCTTTATATGGCTACACCTTC	CASSSLGQARPLYGYTF
-	TRBJ1-1	TRBV7-2	-	TGTGCCAGCAGCTTAGGAGGGTCAAGTGAAGCTTTCTTT	CASSLGGSSEAFF
-	TRBJ2-7	TRBV27	TRBD2	TGTGCCAGCAGTGCCACCGATATCCGGGCGGGAGGGCCATACGAGCAGTACTTC	CASSATDIRAGGPYEQYF
few	TRBJ1-1	TRBV6-6	-	TGTGCCAGCAGTTACGACAGGGCTTTCTTT	CASSYDRAFF
few	TRBJ2-3	TRBV9	TRBD1	TGTGCCAGCAGTAAGACAGGGCAGGGAGATACGCAGTATTTT	CASSKTGQGDTQYF
-	TRBJ2-7	TRBV7-6	-	TGTGCCAGCAGCTTAGGTATCTCCTACGAGCAGTACTTC	CASSLGISYEQYF
-	TRBJ2-7	TRBV5-1	-	TGCGCCAGCAGCAGGACAGCGCTCTACGAGCAGTACTTC	CASSRTALYEQYF
-	TRBJ1-1	TRBV19	-	TGTGCCAGTAGGGTACAGGGCTGGGATGAAGCTTTCTTT	CASRVQGWDEAFF
-	TRBJ1-6	TRBV7-3	-	TGTGCCAGCAGCCTACGCAATTCACCCCTCCACTTT	CASSLRNSPLHF
-	TRBJ1-4	TRBV7-9	-	TGTGCCAGCAGCTTAGAAGCAGGGGCGATTGAAAAACTGTTTTTT	CASSLEAGAIEKLFF
-	TRBJ1-6	TRBV11-2	-	TGTGCCAGCAGCTTACAGTTTAATTCACCCCTCCACTTT	CASSLQFNSPLHF
-	TRBJ2-5	TRBV6-5	-	TGTGCCAGCAGTCGGGCGGGAATCGGGCAAGAGACCCAGTACTTC	CASSRAGIGQETQYF
-	TRBJ1-1	TRBV6-5	-	TGTGCCAGCAGTTACTCTGGGGCAAGAAACACTGAAGCTTTCTTT	CASSYSGARNTEAFF
-	TRBJ2-7	TRBV19	-	TGTGCCAGTAGTAGCCCGCTGACTAGTCACTACGAGCAGTACTTC	CASSSPLTSHYEQYF
-	TRBJ2-3	TRBV11-3	-	TGTGCCAGCAGCTCTCGGGAAGCCGGGACAGATACGCAGTATTTT	CASSSREAGTDTQYF
-	TRBJ2-5	TRBV18	-	TGTGCCAGCTCACCGACAGGCCCCGTGCAGGAGACCCAGTACTTC	CASSPTGPVQETQYF
-	TRBJ2-7	TRBV6-5	TRBD2	TGTGCCAGCAGCCGGGGGGGGGCTTTATACGAGCAGTACTTC	CASSRGGALYEQYF
-	TRBJ1-4	TRBV19	TRBD1	TGTGCCAGTACCTACAGGGGGAATAATGAAAAACTGTTTTTT	CASTYRGNNEKLFF
-	TRBJ2-7	TRBV7-2	TRBD1	TGTGCCAGCAGCTTAAGTGCCGGGACAGGGGCCTACGAGCAGTACTTC	CASSLSAGTGAYEQYF